This T cell receptor (beta chain) comes out of a study of CD8+ T cells in alopecia areata. Overall study: Donors of skin were C3H/HeJ mice aged roughly 6-13 months with spontaneous alopecia, and recipients were roughly 6-11-week-old female C3H/HeJ mice.

This clone turned up a few times. Its specificity is not known. The gene names given are mouse names. The CDR3 end is not reached by the read, which stops 4 residues before it; the germline J gene fills it in. This CDR3 is also generated by other DNA sequences in the sample. Study-level points and caveats: Mice showed clearer TCR sharing than patients did, a gap that was possibly HLA-related. Scalp sample data also include resident alphabeta T cells from normal skin. The study found higher clonality in lesional than normal scalp, especially in alopecia totalis/universalis.

Following extraction, RNA underwent reverse transcription to cDNA, which served as the sequencing template. Profiling relied on immunoSEQ multiplex PCR, and the TCRdb table lists in-frame clones only, not all of them. There are about 270,000 clones in the sample, none observed a single time. A panel of CD4, CD8alpha, NKG2D, NKG2ACE and other markers served to sort pooled cutaneous lymph node cells. The CDR3 has 13 residues. In germline, CDR1 is LGHNA, CDR2 YNLKQL (reference sequence). The germline V and J ends were trimmed by 4 bases and 2 bases, with 7 bases remaining between them. The rearrangement uses TRBV5 and TRBJ2-5; D is possibly TRBD1 (6 bases). The receptor was isolated from a C3H/HeJ mouse with alopecia areata. For the strain, the MHC haplotype given is H2-k. Sequences were obtained from CD4+ T cells sorted from a lymph node. The sequenced CDR3 bases are TGTGCCAGCAGCCCAGGGGTCCAAGAC. This sequence encodes CASSPGVQD. From start to end, the CDR3 is CASSPGVQDTQYF.